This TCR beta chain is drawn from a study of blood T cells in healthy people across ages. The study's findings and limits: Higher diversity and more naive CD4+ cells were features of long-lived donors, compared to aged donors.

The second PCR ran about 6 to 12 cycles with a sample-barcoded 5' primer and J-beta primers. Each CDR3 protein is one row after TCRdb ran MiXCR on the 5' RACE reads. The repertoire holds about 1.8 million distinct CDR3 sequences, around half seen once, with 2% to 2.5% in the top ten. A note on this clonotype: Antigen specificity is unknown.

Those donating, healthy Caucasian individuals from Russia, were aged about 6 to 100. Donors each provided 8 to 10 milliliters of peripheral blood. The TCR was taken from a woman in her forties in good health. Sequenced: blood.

The CDR3 here is CASSLVGILETQYF. The CDR3 region has the DNA TGTGCCAGCAGCTTAGTTGGGATTCTAGAGACCCAGTACTTC. The J gene is TRBJ2-7, the V gene TRBV7-9; no firm D call. The J call may not be correct, given that the DNA end is closer to TRBJ2-5. Germline V lookup: CDR1 SEHNR, CDR2 FQNEAQ (reference sequence). The CDR3 sequence is 14 residues long.